This entry describes one TCR beta chain. As yet, its antigen is unknown. This specimen belongs to a study of T-cell reconstitution after alpha-beta-depleted transplantation in children. Study-level findings and limits: High day-60 TCRbeta diversity in some patients came from surviving recipient T cells and thymic progenitors. A year post-transplant, T-cell counts and diversity derived mostly from newly produced T cells.

A library of TCRbeta sequences, prepared with unique molecular identifiers, was generated. In TCRdb, the PCR reads were re-called with MiXCR into one record per CDR3 protein. The sample includes roughly 310,000 distinct CDR3 sequences, approximately 23% of them seen just once. This CDR3 is 12 amino acids long. In germline, CDR1 is LNHDA, CDR2 SQIVND (reference sequence). The V end lost 3 bases, the J end lost 5 bases, and 5 bases lay between the germline ends. Material: PBMCs, mostly from graft donor cells, obtained 180 days after TCRalphabeta/CD19-depleted stem cell transplant. The chain recombines TRBV19 with TRBJ2-1, with D unclear. This clonotype originated in a male patient younger than 18 who had a stem cell transplant for acute lymphoblastic leukemia, so the T cells may come from the graft donor. The CDR3 DNA is TGTGCCAGTAGTATGGGTCACAATGAGCAGTTCTTC. Encoded protein: CASSMGHNEQFF.